This TCR beta chain comes out of a study of blood T cell repertoires in COVID-19. Germline V gene data show CDR1 as MNHEY and CDR2 as SVGEGT. V lost 2 bases to trimming and J lost 7 bases; unmatched junction nucleotides: 5. The CDR3 is 14 amino acids. Only in-frame clones appear in the TCRdb table, and some are missing; sequencing was by immunoSEQ multiplex PCR. Here the sample spans some 180,000 clones, approximately 80% being singletons. Specimen: peripheral blood. This clonotype was obtained from a middle-aged woman with COVID-19, enrolled during active disease. The V call is TRBV6-2 or TRBV6-3, the J call TRBJ1-5; 7 bases align to TRBD1. CDR3 sequence: CASSYPGGRQPQHF. CDR3 in DNA: TGTGCCAGCAGTTACCCAGGGGGTAGGCAGCCCCAGCATTTT.